The T cell receptor beta chain described here comes from a study of tumor-infiltrating lymphocytes in oesophageal squamous cell carcinoma. TCRdb re-analysed the PCR reads in MiXCR, keeping a single row per CDR3 protein. The sample contains about 21,000 distinct CDR3 sequences, under 45% of which appear only once. The CDR3 totals 15 residues. CDR1 MRHNA and CDR2 SNTAGT come from the germline V gene. V shed 4 bases and J 4 bases; nucleotides not matched to a gene: 8. The clonotype originates from a male donor with esophageal squamous cell carcinoma. V usage is TRBV6-4 and J usage is TRBJ1-1; TRBD1 agrees at 8 bases. The sequencing sample was made of esophageal tumor tissue. The CDR3: CASSARGRFGTEAFF. The DNA of the CDR3 is TGTGCCAGCAGTGCCAGGGGGCGATTCGGCACTGAAGCTTTCTTT.